This T cell receptor (beta chain) comes out of a study of blood T cell repertoires in COVID-19. Study information: From T cells, B-cell-depleted T cells, or PBMCs came the material, which was cDNA or gDNA.

The V end was cut by 8 bases, the J end by 4 bases, with 16 bases between. Germline values: CDR1 SNHLY, CDR2 FYNNEI. This CDR3 has 14 residues. How the authors handled the data: Reference gene primer amplification in the assay estimated nucleated cell counts. Repertoires were generated with immunoSEQ multiplex PCR, while TCRdb's copy carries only in-frame clones and drops some. That table is the source of V, J and clone size, and D and trimming were worked out from the DNA. The sample holds around 100,000 clones; more than 80% are singletons and the top ten take 24%. The source material was peripheral blood. This clonotype originated in a human donor in a cohort sampled during active COVID-19. The chain carries TRBV2 and TRBJ2-3, with D perhaps TRBD2 (5 bases). Written as DNA, the CDR3 is TGTGCCAGCGCGTCGGACTCTCCCCCAGATACGCAGTATTTT. Encoded protein: CASASDSPPDTQYF.